Each of the 25 T cell receptor beta chains below was sequenced from the same sample in a study of OX40 agonist ivuxolimab in advanced cancers. Sequencing used immunoSEQ multiplex PCR; TCRdb keeps in-frame clones, though not all of them. The table records more than 55,000 clones, more than 65% of them present only once. Sequenced here: CD4+ or CD8+ T cells sorted from blood, sampled in a trial of the OX40 agonist ivuxolimab. These receptor sequences come from an adult with an advanced solid tumor such as melanoma, head and neck, liver or kidney cancer.

This chain connects TRBV6-5 to TRBJ1-2; D unclear. With 4 bases removed from V and 0 bases from J, the gap between germline ends came to 15 bases. Per germline, CDR1 MNHEY and CDR2 SVGAGI. CDR3 length: 16 amino acids. The CDR3 reads CASSLNGYASNYGYTF. CDR3 nucleotide sequence: TGTGCCAGCAGTTTAAACGGGTACGCTTCTAACTATGGCTACACCTTC.

The rearrangement joins TRBV13 to TRBJ2-7; D is unclear. Germline lookup yields CDR1 PRHDT and CDR2 FYEKMQ (reference sequence). V dropped 1 base and J dropped 9 bases, with 16 bases sitting between them. The CDR3 loop spans 14 amino acids. The CDR3 region has the DNA TGTGCCAGCAGCTTAGCTCAGGATTCGAACGCGCAGTACTTC. Its translation is CASSLAQDSNAQYF.

This clone was seen a handful of times. V usage is TRBV11-2 and J usage is TRBJ2-1; D could derive from TRBD1 or TRBD2 (6 bases each). From germline, CDR1 is SGHAT and CDR2 FQNNGV. The CDR3 spans 13 residues. The V end lost 5 bases, the J end lost 7 bases, and 12 bases lay between the germline ends. CDR3 protein: CASSPIGGNEQFF. In DNA form, the CDR3 reads TGTGCCAGCAGCCCCATAGGGGGGAATGAGCAGTTCTTC.

This chain joins TRBV2 and TRBJ2-5; TRBD2 aligns across 7 bases. V lost 4 bases and J lost 5; bases outside the gene matches: 10. There are 15 residues in the CDR3. CDR1 is SNHLY and CDR2 is FYNNEI in the germline V gene. DNA for the CDR3: TGTGCCAGCAGTGGTGATAGCGGGTCCGGGGAGACCCAGTACTTC. Protein sequence: CASSGDSGSGETQYF. Complete variable domain (other parts from reference TRBV2 and TRBJ2-5): EPEVTQTPSHQVTQMGQEVILRCVPISNHLYFYWYRQILGQKVEFLVSFYNNEISEKSEIFDDQFSVERPDGSNFTLKIRSTKLEDSAMYFCASSGDSGSGETQYFGPGTRLLVL.

V gene TRBV2 combines with J gene TRBJ2-3, with TRBD1 identical over 8 bases. Losses at the gene ends were 4 bases for V and 2 bases for J; bases not matched to a gene: 2. CDR3 size: 14 residues. Germline V lookup: CDR1 SNHLY, CDR2 FYNNEI. The CDR3 sequence is CASSVQGATDTQYF. The CDR3 DNA reads as TGTGCCAGCAGTGTTCAGGGGGCCACAGATACGCAGTATTTT.

A few counts support this clone. J is TRBJ1-2 and V is TRBV29-1; D is possibly TRBD1 (6 bases). V gave up 3 bases and J gave up 1 base, with 6 bases separating them. The CDR3 length is 12 residues. Germline V gene sequence: CDR1 SQVTM, CDR2 ANQGSEA. CDR3 region: CSVEDSNYGYTF. The CDR3, as DNA: TGCAGCGTTGAGGACAGTAACTATGGCTACACCTTC.

This chain joins TRBV2 and TRBJ1-1; D gene uncertain. Between the trimmed V and J ends, which lost 5 bases and 0 bases, there was a span of 13 bases. In germline, CDR1 is SNHLY, CDR2 FYNNEI. This CDR3 contains 15 residues. The DNA of the CDR3 is TGTGCCAGCAGTTTCGCCACAGTCATGAACACTGAAGCTTTCTTT. Its translation: CASSFATVMNTEAFF.

The chain combines TRBV2 with TRBJ2-1; 7 bases align to TRBD1. The J segment lost 15 bases and the V segment lost 3 bases, leaving 14 bases of the junction unmatched. Germline V lookup: CDR1 SNHLY, CDR2 FYNNEI. The CDR3 runs to 14 residues. CDR3 sequence: CASSDEPSRQGRFF. Here the CDR3 DNA reads TGTGCCAGCAGTGACGAACCAAGCAGACAGGGTCGGTTCTTC.

This clone was seen only once. The chain employs TRBV10-2 and TRBJ2-4; 10 bases map to TRBD2. The V gene end was trimmed by 8 bases and the J gene end by 0 bases; junction bases not matched to a gene: 10. The germline V gene encodes CDR1 WSHSY and CDR2 SAAADI. This CDR3 spans 17 amino acids. CDR3: CASWASGGPLAKNIQYF. The CDR3 DNA reads as TGCGCCAGCTGGGCTAGCGGGGGACCACTAGCCAAAAACATTCAGTACTTC.

The V gene is TRBV28, the J gene TRBJ1-1; 9 nucleotides line up with TRBD1. From germline, CDR1 is MDHEN and CDR2 SYDVKM. Trimming removed 2 bases from V and 8 bases from J; junction bases left unmatched: 12. The CDR3 runs 16 residues. For the CDR3, the DNA is TGTGCCAGCAGTTTAAAAAACAACAGGGGGCGCAAGGAAGCTTTCTTT. Amino acids: CASSLKNNRGRKEAFF.

V and J are TRBV15 and TRBJ1-5, with no clear D. Germline CDR1 LNHNV, CDR2 YYDKDF (reference sequence). The V gene lost 4 bases and the J gene lost 5 bases, with 6 bases spanning the gap. The CDR3 has 12 amino acids. The DNA of the CDR3 is TGTGCCACCAGCACAAGGCATCAGCCCCAGCATTTT. Its protein product is CATSTRHQPQHF.

The chain links TRBV29-1 to TRBJ2-1; weak D call: TRBD2 (5 bases). CDR3 length: 14 residues. Germline-derived CDR1 and CDR2 are SQVTM and ANQGSEA. V lost 5 bases and J lost 5, with 16 bases in between. The CDR3 DNA follows: TGCAGCGTTAAATGGAGGAACGATGACAATGAGCAGTTCTTC. This sequence encodes CSVKWRNDDNEQFF.

The chain combines TRBV29-1 with TRBJ2-5; TRBD1 is a possible D gene (5 bases). Germline V gene data show CDR1 as SQVTM and CDR2 as ANQGSEA. V was shortened by 3 bases and J by 2 bases, with 13 bases between the two germline ends. The CDR3 runs 14 residues. The CDR3 spells CSVDFRATQETQYF. The DNA for the CDR3 is TGCAGCGTTGACTTCAGGGCGACGCAAGAGACCCAGTACTTC.

The V and J genes are TRBV5-1 and TRBJ2-5, with 7 positions matching TRBD1. Germline values: CDR1 SGHRS, CDR2 YFSETQ. This CDR3 spans 15 amino acids. Losses at the gene ends were 8 bases for V and 2 bases for J; bases not matched to a gene: 12. CDR3 region: CASSADGQAQETQYF. CDR3 nucleotides: TGCGCCAGTTCAGCCGATGGACAGGCGCAAGAGACCCAGTACTTC.

The rearrangement links TRBV28 to TRBJ1-1; TRBD1 aligns across 8 bases. V shed 4 bases and J 7 bases; nucleotides not matched to a gene: 8. CDR3 size: 14 residues. The V gene's germline CDR1 is MDHEN and CDR2 SYDVKM. The CDR3 DNA follows: TGTGCCAGCAGTTATTCAGGGGGCAGCGATGAAGCTTTCTTT. Translation gives CASSYSGGSDEAFF.

This clone occurred once. The chain uses TRBV19 and TRBJ2-5; TRBD2 matches at 12 bases. This CDR3 spans 18 amino acids. From germline, CDR1 is LNHDA and CDR2 SQIVND (reference sequence). Trimming removed 6 bases from V and 5 bases from J; junction bases left unmatched: 16. The CDR3 spells CASRRSPPSGRAGETQYF. The CDR3 coding sequence is TGTGCCAGTAGAAGATCCCCCCCTAGCGGGAGGGCCGGTGAGACCCAGTACTTC. Drawing the rest from reference TRBV19 and TRBJ2-5, the complete variable domain is DGGITQSPKYLFRKEGQNVTLSCEQNLNHDAMYWYRQDPGQGLRLIYYSQIVNDFQKGDIAEGYSVSREKKESFPLTVTSAQKNPTAFYLCASRRSPPSGRAGETQYFGPGTRLLVL.

This clone was detected once. The J gene is TRBJ2-7, the V gene TRBV6-4, with 13 bases aligning to TRBD2. Germline V gene data show CDR1 as MRHNA and CDR2 as SNTAGT. The V gene end was trimmed by 5 bases and the J gene end by 7 bases; junction bases not matched to a gene: 8. The CDR3 sequence is 15 residues long. Here the CDR3 DNA reads TGTGCCAGCAGTTCGGGGACTAGCGGGATTGGTGAGCAGTACTTC. It translates to CASSSGTSGIGEQYF.

The CDR3 nucleotides are TGTGCCAGCAGCTTGGACAGGGCAGAGACCCAGTACTTC. It encodes CASSLDRAETQYF. The chain employs TRBV5-4 and TRBJ2-5; D may be TRBD1 (6 bases). This CDR3 region has 13 residues. Germline loops: CDR1 SGHNT, CDR2 YYREEE (reference sequence). Deletions cut 0 bases from V and 4 bases from J, with 7 bases between.

The rearrangement links TRBV5-1 to TRBJ2-1; 11 bases map to TRBD1. CDR3 length equals 17 residues. With 0 bases clipped from V and 9 bases from J, the junction kept 11 bases outside the gene matches. The V gene's germline CDR1 is SGHRS and CDR2 YFSETQ. CDR3 in amino acids: CASSLVGQGGPGGEQFF. As DNA, the CDR3 is TGCGCCAGCAGCTTGGTGGGACAGGGGGGGCCCGGGGGTGAGCAGTTCTTC.

The DNA for the CDR3 is TGTGCCAGCAGTCCCCCCGGGGGGACAGGGCGAAATCAGCAGTTCTTC. This encodes CASSPPGGTGRNQQFF. The rearrangement joins TRBV28 to TRBJ2-1; TRBD1 aligns across 9 bases. Germline V gene lookup returns CDR1 MDHEN and CDR2 SYDVKM. The CDR3 is 16 residues long. With 5 bases clipped from V and 11 bases from J, the junction kept 16 bases outside the gene matches. Combining the CDR3 with reference TRBV28 and TRBJ2-1 gives the whole variable domain DVKVTQSSRYLVKRTGEKVFLECVQDMDHENMFWYRQDPGLGLRLIYFSYDVKMKEKGDIPEGYSVSREKKERFSLILESASTNQTSMYLCASSPPGGTGRNQQFFGPGTRLTVL.

This clone came up once. This rearrangement joins TRBV27 to TRBJ1-5; TRBD1 aligns across 8 bases. The germline gives CDR1 MNHEY, CDR2 SMNVEV (reference sequence). The V segment lost 0 bases and the J segment 0 bases; nucleotides outside the gene matches: 4. The CDR3 covers 17 residues. CDR3 residues: CASSLSSGQGSNQPQHF. Here the CDR3 DNA reads TGTGCCAGCAGTTTATCGTCCGGACAGGGTAGCAATCAGCCCCAGCATTTT.

This clone was seen only once. This rearrangement joins TRBV7-9 to TRBJ1-2; possibly TRBD1 for D (5 bases). CDR3 length: 13 residues. V was trimmed by 5 bases and J by 4 bases, leaving 11 bases between them. CDR1 and CDR2 (germline): SEHNR, FQNEAQ (reference sequence). The CDR3 DNA reads as TGTGCCAGCAGCGTTACGGGGCTCTATGGCTACACCTTC. Protein: CASSVTGLYGYTF.

The chain couples TRBV6-5 to TRBJ1-5; possible D gene TRBD1, 5 bases. The CDR3 length is 13 residues. The ends were cut back, 6 bases at V and 3 bases at J, with 9 bases in the middle. In germline, CDR1 is MNHEY, CDR2 SVGAGI. The CDR3 bases are TGTGCCAGCAGAGCCAGGGTCAATCAGCCCCAGCATTTT. As protein: CASRARVNQPQHF.

The V gene is TRBV2, the J gene TRBJ1-5; 8 nucleotides align to TRBD1. After removal of 8 bases from V and 7 bases from J, the junction contained 7 bases not matched to a gene. The CDR3 is 13 residues long. Germline CDR1 is SNHLY and CDR2 is FYNNEI. The CDR3 DNA reads TGTGCCAGCGCAGGGACAGGAGAACAGCCCCAGCATTTT. Residues: CASAGTGEQPQHF. Using reference TRBV2 and TRBJ1-5 for the parts outside the CDR3, the full variable domain is EPEVTQTPSHQVTQMGQEVILRCVPISNHLYFYWYRQILGQKVEFLVSFYNNEISEKSEIFDDQFSVERPDGSNFTLKIRSTKLEDSAMYFCASAGTGEQPQHFGDGTRLSIL.

The CDR3 sequence is CASSPQFQETQYF. The DNA of the CDR3 is TGTGCCAGCAGCCCCCAGTTTCAAGAGACCCAGTACTTC. V is TRBV9 and J is TRBJ2-5; no definite D call. The length of the CDR3 is 13 residues. V was pared by 4 bases and J by 2 bases, with 9 bases between. The germline gives CDR1 SGDLS, CDR2 YYNGEE.